The 2 T cell receptor beta chains below all came from one sample that was sequenced in a study of a mutant IDH1 vaccine in newly diagnosed glioma. Repertoires were generated with immunoSEQ multiplex PCR, while TCRdb's copy carries only in-frame clones and drops some. This sample has 40,000 to 55,000 clones, with 60% to 85% found just once. The time point here: week 35, safety follow-up. The investigators gave 300 ug of mutant IDH1 20-mer peptide in each vaccine dose, together with topical imiquimod. Their antigens are not known. Sequenced material: PBMCs, taken from a glioma patient whose treatment included an IDH1 peptide vaccine. All receptors derive from a man aged 40-55 years with glioma.

This clone was found a few times. V usage is TRBV6-4 and J usage is TRBJ2-1; unclear D gene. The CDR3 consists of 15 residues. In germline, CDR1 is MRHNA, CDR2 SNTAGT. Trimming left V 4 bases short and J 0 bases short, with 10 bases between. CDR3 residues: CASSGVISSYNEQFF. As DNA, the CDR3 is TGTGCCAGCAGTGGGGTGATCAGCTCCTACAATGAGCAGTTCTTC.

The rearrangement uses TRBV20-1 and TRBJ1-4; D unresolved. V lost 7 bases, J lost 5 bases, and 8 bases lay in between. Germline-derived CDR1 and CDR2 are DFQATT and SNEGSKA (reference sequence). The CDR3 sequence is 11 residues long. The CDR3 DNA reads as TGCAGTGTCAGACTAAATGAAAAACTGTTTTTT. As protein: CSVRLNEKLFF.